This entry lists 25 T cell receptor beta chains sequenced from one sample in a study of Ad26.COV2.S vaccination and SARS-CoV-2 variants. Some clones are missing from TCRdb's copy, which holds only in-frame ones; the method was immunoSEQ multiplex PCR. The repertoire holds around 300,000 clones, about nine tenths seen once, with around 5.8% in the top ten. Sample treatment: roughly 20 received Ad26.COV2.S at low or high dose, single or two shots; five or six received placebo; per-sample allocation not given. Sample collection was performed on day 63 after the first vaccine or placebo injection. Sample: peripheral blood, taken in a trial of Ad26.COV2.S vaccine versus placebo. These receptor sequences come from a person between 18 and 65 years old who received the Ad26.COV2.S COVID-19 vaccine or a placebo.

The V call is TRBV9, the J call TRBJ1-5, with a tentative D call TRBD1 (5 bases). V shed 3 bases and J shed 5 bases, with 15 bases lying between them. CDR1 is SGDLS and CDR2 is YYNGEE in the germline V gene. The CDR3 runs to 15 residues. The CDR3 spells CASSGGAGRHQPQHF. The DNA of the CDR3 is TGTGCCAGCAGCGGAGGGGCAGGGCGGCATCAGCCCCAGCATTTT.

This chain links TRBV18 with TRBJ1-1; TRBD1 is a possible D gene (6 bases). Germline CDR1 KGHSH, CDR2 LQKENI. The V end lost 3 bases, the J end lost 1 base, and 12 bases lay between the germline ends. This CDR3 spans 15 amino acids. Here the CDR3 reads CASSPRTDQNTEAFF. DNA of the CDR3: TGTGCCAGCTCACCGCGGACAGACCAGAACACTGAAGCTTTCTTT.

The chain couples TRBV11-2 to TRBJ1-2; D might be TRBD1 (5 bases). V shed 4 bases and J shed 4 bases, with 10 bases lying between them. The CDR3 consists of 13 residues. Germline values: CDR1 SGHAT, CDR2 FQNNGV. The CDR3 spells CASSSSGTYGYTF. The CDR3 coding sequence is TGTGCCAGCAGCTCCAGTGGGACCTATGGCTACACCTTC.

The V call is TRBV7-3, the J call TRBJ1-1; perhaps TRBD1 as D (6 bases). The ends were cut back, 2 bases at V and 11 bases at J, with 15 bases in the middle. This CDR3 region has 13 residues. The V gene's germline CDR1 is SGHTA and CDR2 FQGTGA. The CDR3 DNA reads as TGTGCCAGCAGCTTATCCCGGACAGTTGAGGCTTTCTTT. Translated: CASSLSRTVEAFF.

CDR3 sequence: CASSLSDRKYEQYF. The DNA of the CDR3 is TGTGCCAGCAGCTTGTCTGACCGTAAGTACGAGCAGTACTTC. The chain has TRBV11-3 and TRBJ2-7; D unresolved. The CDR3 has 14 amino acids. Per the germline V gene, CDR1 is SGHNT and CDR2 is YENEEA. The V gene lost 3 bases and the J gene lost 4 bases, with 13 bases spanning the gap.

The V and J genes are TRBV19 and TRBJ2-5; no reliable D call. V was pared by 5 bases and J by 5 bases, with 15 bases between. Germline lookup yields CDR1 LNHDA and CDR2 SQIVND (reference sequence). The CDR3 covers 14 residues. For the CDR3, the DNA is TGTGCCAGTAGTGATTTTACGTTAGGGGAGACCCAGTACTTC. Translating gives CASSDFTLGETQYF.

This chain joins TRBV11-1 and TRBJ1-1; D remains ambiguous. The CDR3 covers 14 residues. From germline, CDR1 is SGHAT and CDR2 FQDESV (reference sequence). The V and J ends lost 0 bases and 0 bases respectively, with 5 bases between them. For the CDR3, the DNA is TGTGCCAGCAGCTTAGCGCGGATGAACACTGAAGCTTTCTTT. Its protein is CASSLARMNTEAFF.

The chain employs TRBV9 and TRBJ2-2; 9 bases are shared with TRBD1. This CDR3 contains 16 residues. Germline loops: CDR1 SGDLS, CDR2 YYNGEE. V lost 2 bases and J lost 3; bases outside the gene matches: 5. The CDR3 is CASSVGDRVYTGELFF. The CDR3 bases are TGTGCCAGCAGCGTTGGGGACAGGGTGTACACCGGGGAGCTGTTTTTT.

This clone has just a few counts. At the DNA level, this CDR3 is encoded by other sequences in the same sample as well. V usage is TRBV6-2 or TRBV6-3 and J usage is TRBJ1-5; TRBD1 might be the D (5 bases). Germline loops: CDR1 MNHEY, CDR2 SVGEGT. The CDR3 consists of 13 residues. V shed 2 bases and J shed 4 bases, with 6 bases lying between them. The CDR3 DNA is TGTGCCAGCAGTTACGGGGGAAATCAGCCCCAGCATTTT. It yields the protein CASSYGGNQPQHF.

The chain employs TRBV9 and TRBJ1-3, with D unclear. This CDR3 has 13 amino acids. From germline, CDR1 is SGDLS and CDR2 YYNGEE. The ends were cut back, 4 bases at V and 0 bases at J, with 5 bases in the middle. CDR3 loop: CASSQSSGNTIYF. The CDR3 DNA reads TGTGCCAGCAGCCAAAGCTCTGGAAACACCATATATTTT. Drawing the rest from reference TRBV9 and TRBJ1-3, the complete variable domain is DSGVTQTPKHLITATGQRVTLRCSPRSGDLSVYWYQQSLDQGLQFLIQYYNGEERAKGNILERFSAQQFPDLHSELNLSSLELGDSALYFCASSQSSGNTIYFGEGSWLTVV.

The rearrangement links TRBV7-2 to TRBJ2-2, with TRBD2 identical over 7 bases. V gave up 5 bases and J gave up 6 bases; unmatched junction bases: 6. The germline CDR1 and CDR2 sequences are SGHTA and FQGNSA. This CDR3 is built from 14 residues. In nucleotides, the CDR3 is TGTGCCAGCAGCCGGGACTACCTCGCCGGGGAGCTGTTTTTT. Translation: CASSRDYLAGELFF.

The chain is built from TRBV10-3 and TRBJ1-2, with D perhaps matching TRBD1 (6 bases). Germline values: CDR1 ENHRY, CDR2 SYGVKD. V lost 6 bases and J lost 0, with 8 bases in between. This CDR3 is 13 amino acids long. The CDR3 here is CAISQGTNYGYTF. Written as DNA, the CDR3 is TGTGCCATCAGCCAGGGGACTAACTATGGCTACACCTTC.

The rearrangement joins TRBV6-2 or TRBV6-3 to TRBJ2-2, with D hard to call. Trimming left V 6 bases short and J 4 bases short, with 6 bases between. CDR3 length: 12 residues. CDR1 and CDR2 (germline): MNHEY, SVGEGT. The CDR3: CASSMFTGELFF. CDR3 nucleotide sequence: TGTGCCAGCAGCATGTTCACCGGGGAGCTGTTTTTT.

The rearrangement links TRBV6-5 to TRBJ2-7; maybe TRBD2 (6 bases). The V and J ends lost 2 bases and 7 bases respectively, with 15 bases between them. Germline V gene data show CDR1 as MNHEY and CDR2 as SVGAGI. The CDR3 covers 14 residues. CDR3 DNA sequence: TGTGCCAGCAGTTACCAGGGACTCCGGGGAGAGCAGTACTTC. It translates to CASSYQGLRGEQYF.

This chain joins TRBV5-5 and TRBJ2-1; 10 nucleotides agree with TRBD2. Germline-derived CDR1 and CDR2 are SGHKS and YYEKEE (reference sequence). CDR3 length: 15 amino acids. Trimming took 3 bases from V and 6 from J; bases not matched to a gene: 6. The CDR3 sequence: CASSSASGRANEQFF. The CDR3 DNA reads as TGTGCCAGCAGCTCAGCTAGCGGGAGAGCCAATGAGCAGTTCTTC. Full variable domain (rest looked up from reference TRBV5-5 and TRBJ2-1): DAGVTQSPTHLIKTRGQQVTLRCSPISGHKSVSWYQQVLGQGPQFIFQYYEKEERGRGNFPDRFSARQFPNYSSELNVNALLLGDSALYLCASSSASGRANEQFFGPGTRLTVL.

V usage is TRBV6-5 and J usage is TRBJ1-3, with D perhaps TRBD1 (6 bases). Germline CDR1 is MNHEY and CDR2 is SVGAGI. The CDR3 has 13 amino acids. V lost 11 bases, J lost 8 bases, and 19 bases lay in between. The CDR3 sequence: CACFSGAAYTIYF. The CDR3 bases are TGTGCCTGTTTCTCGGGGGCGGCTTACACCATATATTTT.

V and J are TRBV7-3 and TRBJ1-1, with D uncertain. Per germline, CDR1 SGHTA and CDR2 FQGTGA. The V end was cut by 0 bases, the J end by 3 bases, with 11 bases between. The CDR3 spans 15 residues. The CDR3 loop is CASSLTGGGDTEAFF. DNA for the CDR3: TGTGCCAGCAGCTTAACCGGTGGCGGGGACACTGAAGCTTTCTTT.

V usage is TRBV4-1 and J usage is TRBJ1-5; D might be TRBD1 (6 bases). Germline V gene sequence: CDR1 MGHRA, CDR2 YSYEKL. There are 15 residues in the CDR3. V dropped 2 bases and J dropped 0 bases, with 8 bases sitting between them. The CDR3 nucleotides are TGCGCCAGCAGCCAAACAGGGAGTAGCAATCAGCCCCAGCATTTT. Translating gives CASSQTGSSNQPQHF.

The chain combines TRBV7-3 with TRBJ2-1, with 7 bases lining up with TRBD1. Trimming took 1 base from V and 7 from J; bases not matched to a gene: 7. The CDR3 runs 15 residues. The V gene's germline CDR1 is SGHTA and CDR2 FQGTGA. The CDR3 DNA is TGTGCCAGCAGCTTAAAAGGGGGCGCGACGAATGAGCAGTTCTTC. Its translation: CASSLKGGATNEQFF.

The chain couples TRBV4-3 to TRBJ1-5; D is possibly TRBD1 (5 bases). Germline V gene data show CDR1 as LGHNA and CDR2 as YSLEER. Trimming removed 4 bases from V and 2 bases from J, with 12 bases in between. The CDR3 is 15 amino acids. CDR3 sequence (DNA): TGCGCCAGCAGCCGGTGGCAGGGTGGCAATCAGCCCCAGCATTTT. Amino acids: CASSRWQGGNQPQHF.

The chain recombines TRBV4-3 with TRBJ2-1; 9 bases fit TRBD1. CDR1 is LGHNA and CDR2 is YSLEER in the germline V gene. The CDR3 loop spans 17 amino acids. The V gene end was trimmed by 4 bases and the J gene end by 9 bases; junction bases not matched to a gene: 16. CDR3 nucleotide sequence: TGCGCCAGCAGCCGGCAATTAGGACAGGGGTTTTCTTTTGAGCAGTTCTTC. Translating it yields CASSRQLGQGFSFEQFF.

CDR3 in amino acids: CASSLDRVNEQFF. The CDR3 DNA reads as TGTGCCAGCAGCTTAGACAGGGTCAATGAGCAGTTCTTC. The rearrangement uses TRBV7-2 and TRBJ2-1; a possible D gene is TRBD1 (6 bases). Trimming removed 1 base from V and 6 bases from J, with 7 bases in between. Germline V lookup: CDR1 SGHTA, CDR2 FQGNSA. CDR3 length: 13 amino acids.

This clone appeared a single time. The gene calls are TRBV5-6 and TRBJ1-2; 10 bases are shared with TRBD1. J was trimmed by 0 bases and V by 3 bases; bases with no gene match: 8. The CDR3 runs to 17 residues. The germline gives CDR1 SGHDT, CDR2 YYEEEE. CDR3 bases: TGTGCCAGCAGCTCGACCGGGACAGGGGTTTCTAACTATGGCTACACCTTC. Translation: CASSSTGTGVSNYGYTF. Drawing the rest from reference TRBV5-6 and TRBJ1-2, the complete variable domain is DAGVTQSPTHLIKTRGQQVTLRCSPKSGHDTVSWYQQALGQGPQFIFQYYEEEERQRGNFPDRFSGHQFPNYSSELNVNALLLGDSALYLCASSSTGTGVSNYGYTFGSGTRLTVV.

The chain employs TRBV5-1 and TRBJ1-4; TRBD1 matches 8 bases. The CDR3 is made up of 15 amino acids. CDR1 is SGHRS, CDR2 YFSETQ, per germline. V dropped 4 bases and J dropped 8; count of bases not matched to a gene: 10. CDR3 in DNA: TGCGCCAGCAGCATCACAGGGGGAAGGGGAGAAAAACTGTTTTTT. Protein product: CASSITGGRGEKLFF.

The chain carries TRBV5-1 and TRBJ2-5, with 7 bases fitting TRBD1. The CDR3 has 15 residues. The junction had 11 bases not matched to a gene; V was cut back by 4 bases and J by 5 bases. Per the germline V gene, CDR1 is SGHRS and CDR2 is YFSETQ. The CDR3 sequence is CASSPRDSTLETQYF. In nucleotides, the CDR3 is TGCGCCAGCAGCCCCCGGGACAGCACTCTGGAGACCCAGTACTTC.